This T cell receptor (beta chain) stems from a study of blood T cell repertoires in COVID-19. CDR1 and CDR2 (germline): MDHEN, SYDVKM. The CDR3 is 19 residues long. J was trimmed by 0 bases and V by 2 bases; bases with no gene match: 12. In the original analysis: Quantification of nucleated cells was approximated via reference gene primer amplification. Clones were sequenced by immunoSEQ multiplex PCR, and TCRdb holds only the in-frame ones, with some missing. V and J calls plus clone size are reproduced from that table; the DNA served to infer D and trimming. The sample records about 68,000 clones, 85% to 90% being singletons.

This chain links TRBV28 with TRBJ2-4; TRBD2 agrees at 8 bases. Sequencing was carried out using peripheral blood. This TCR was recovered from a man aged 45-65 years with acute or convalescent COVID-19. The CDR3: CASSLVGLGRAVAKNIQYF. DNA of the CDR3: TGTGCCAGCAGTTTAGTAGGTCTCGGGAGGGCCGTAGCCAAAAACATTCAGTACTTC.